A single sample gave rise to the 29 T cell receptor beta chains below, sequenced in a study of blood T cell repertoires in COVID-19. TCRdb keeps only in-frame clones here, not all; method: immunoSEQ multiplex PCR. Of about 39,000 clones in the sample, approximately 85% were seen once. Material for sequencing was peripheral blood. The receptor set was obtained from a man aged 60 to 69 with acute or convalescent COVID-19.

The chain links TRBV18 to TRBJ2-5; unclear D gene. Trimming pared 6 bases from V and 4 bases from J, leaving 12 bases between. Germline CDR1 and CDR2: KGHSH and LQKENI. This CDR3 has 13 amino acids. The CDR3 DNA follows: TGTGCCAGCTCCCTTGACTTGGGAGAGACCCAGTACTTC. It translates to CASSLDLGETQYF.

The rearrangement joins TRBV2 to TRBJ1-1; the match to TRBD1 covers 8 bases. Trimming removed 7 bases from V and 1 base from J; junction bases left unmatched: 11. Germline V gene data show CDR1 as SNHLY and CDR2 as FYNNEI. The CDR3 spans 16 residues. The DNA for the CDR3 is TGTGCCAGCAATTTTCAGGGGGCGCCGGGGAACACTGAAGCTTTCTTT. Translation gives CASNFQGAPGNTEAFF.

J is TRBJ2-3 and V is TRBV7-9, with TRBD1 as a possible D gene (5 bases). Trimming pared 1 base from V and 2 bases from J, leaving 13 bases between. The germline CDR1 and CDR2 sequences are SEHNR and FQNEAQ (reference sequence). The length of the CDR3 is 16 residues. The CDR3 here is CASSLGLGLNTDTQYF. The DNA for the CDR3 is TGTGCCAGCAGCTTAGGTTTGGGGCTAAACACAGATACGCAGTATTTT. The whole variable domain, remainder taken from reference TRBV7-9 and TRBJ2-3, is DTGVSQNPRHKITKRGQNVTFRCDPISEHNRLYWYRQTLGQGPEFLTYFQNEAQLEKSRLLSDRFSAERPKGSFSTLEIQRTEQGDSAMYLCASSLGLGLNTDTQYFGPGTRLTVL.

V is TRBV24-1 and J is TRBJ2-1, with D possibly TRBD1 on 6 matching bases. From germline, CDR1 is KGHDR and CDR2 SFDVKD. V shed 4 bases and J shed 12 bases, with 15 bases lying between them. The length of the CDR3 is 13 residues. The CDR3 loop is CATSEGAAAGQFF. The CDR3 DNA reads as TGTGCCACCAGTGAGGGGGCCGCCGCCGGGCAGTTCTTC.

In its sample, this clone was seen once. The chain links TRBV6-5 to TRBJ1-2; D possibly corresponds to TRBD1 (6 bases). Trimming cost V 0 bases and J 8 bases, with 13 bases left between them. Germline loops: CDR1 MNHEY, CDR2 SVGAGI. The CDR3 consists of 14 residues. CDR3 sequence: CASSYSRPGAGYTF. The CDR3 nucleotides are TGTGCCAGCAGTTACTCGAGGCCAGGGGCGGGCTACACCTTC.

The V and J genes are TRBV28 and TRBJ1-1; D remains ambiguous. CDR3 length equals 10 residues. Trimming took off 4 bases at V and 9 bases at J, with 6 bases between the two ends. Germline V gene lookup returns CDR1 MDHEN and CDR2 SYDVKM. The CDR3 DNA reads TGTGCCAGCAGTTCCCAGAAAGCTTTCTTT. As protein: CASSSQKAFF. The whole variable domain, filled in from reference TRBV28 and TRBJ1-1, reads DVKVTQSSRYLVKRTGEKVFLECVQDMDHENMFWYRQDPGLGLRLIYFSYDVKMKEKGDIPEGYSVSREKKERFSLILESASTNQTSMYLCASSSQKAFFGQGTRLTVV.

This rearrangement joins TRBV7-3 to TRBJ2-1; tentative D call: TRBD2 (5 bases). CDR1 is SGHTA and CDR2 is FQGTGA in the germline V gene. The CDR3 spans 15 residues. Trimming took off 3 bases at V and 0 bases at J, with 9 bases between the two ends. The CDR3 loop is CASSLGAFSYNEQFF. CDR3 nucleotides: TGTGCCAGCAGCTTGGGAGCATTCTCCTACAATGAGCAGTTCTTC.

The V gene is TRBV7-3, the J gene TRBJ1-2; possible D gene TRBD1, 5 bases. The CDR3 totals 14 residues. Germline CDR1 is SGHTA and CDR2 is FQGTGA. Between the trimmed V and J ends, which lost 0 bases and 4 bases, there was a span of 9 bases. This CDR3 reads CASSLTGTGYGYTF. The CDR3 nucleotides read TGTGCCAGCAGCTTAACGGGTACAGGCTATGGCTACACCTTC.

The chain uses TRBV5-4 and TRBJ2-3; 8 nucleotides align to TRBD1. V was clipped by 0 bases and J by 7 bases; unmatched bases: 7. Germline V lookup: CDR1 SGHNT, CDR2 YYREEE (reference sequence). The CDR3 spans 15 residues. The CDR3 sequence: CASSLEARGPNTQYF. CDR3 sequence (DNA): TGTGCCAGCAGCTTGGAGGCCAGGGGGCCAAATACGCAGTATTTT.

The V and J genes are TRBV6-5 and TRBJ2-2; TRBD2 is a possible D gene (6 bases). Germline V CDR1 and CDR2: MNHEY, SVGAGI. Trimming shortened V by 8 bases and J by 1 base, and 14 bases separated the two germline ends. The CDR3 runs to 15 residues. Here the CDR3 reads CASSVSGENTGELFF. DNA of the CDR3: TGTGCCAGCTCGGTGTCGGGGGAGAACACCGGGGAGCTGTTTTTT.

The chain joins TRBV5-1 to TRBJ1-1; D might be TRBD1 (5 bases). The germline V gene encodes CDR1 SGHRS and CDR2 YFSETQ. The CDR3 sequence is 15 residues long. Deletions cut 5 bases from V and 1 base from J, with 15 bases between. The CDR3 DNA reads as TGCGCCAGCAGACCCTCCGGGGGGGGGAACACTGAAGCTTTCTTT. Translation gives CASRPSGGGNTEAFF.

J is TRBJ2-2 and V is TRBV19; weak D call: TRBD2 (6 bases). V was pared by 4 bases and J by 3 bases, with 15 bases between. There are 16 residues in the CDR3. Germline assignment: CDR1 LNHDA and CDR2 SQIVND (reference sequence). The chain's CDR3 is CASSSGDGGYTGELFF. CDR3 sequence (DNA): TGTGCCAGTAGTAGCGGGGACGGGGGATACACCGGGGAGCTGTTTTTT.

This clone was observed once. The gene calls are TRBV3-1 (or the pseudogene TRBV3-2) and TRBJ1-5; D not resolved. The CDR3 extends over 13 amino acids. CDR1 and CDR2 from the germline V gene are LGHDT and YNNKEL (reference sequence). The V and J ends lost 1 base and 7 bases respectively, with 8 bases between them. CDR3 DNA: TGTGCCAGCAGCCAAGCAGTAAAGCAGCCCCAGCATTTT. This encodes CASSQAVKQPQHF.

The chain couples TRBV30 to TRBJ2-7, with 7 bases identical to TRBD1. This CDR3 has 12 residues. Trimming cost V 2 bases and J 9 bases; bases outside gene matches: 7. Germline values: CDR1 GTSNPN, CDR2 SVGIG (reference sequence). CDR3 bases: TGTGCCTGGAGTCTTACAGGGGTCGGGCAGTACTTC. Translation gives CAWSLTGVGQYF.

J is TRBJ2-3 and V is TRBV7-9; 8 bases fit TRBD1. Germline trimming cut 3 bases from V and 2 bases from J; bases unmatched to any gene: 1. Germline-derived CDR1 and CDR2 are SEHNR and FQNEAQ (reference sequence). CDR3 length: 14 amino acids. The CDR3 region has the DNA TGTGCCAGCAGCTTGGGACAGGTCACAGATACGCAGTATTTT. Its translation: CASSLGQVTDTQYF.

The chain recombines TRBV7-6 with TRBJ2-7, with 12 bases matching TRBD2. V gave up 5 bases and J gave up 8 bases; unmatched junction bases: 7. The CDR3 is 14 amino acids. In germline, CDR1 is SGHVS, CDR2 FNYEAQ. CDR3 coding DNA: TGTGCCAGCAGCACGACTAGCGGGAGCGCCAAGCAGTACTTC. It yields the protein CASSTTSGSAKQYF.

This rearrangement joins TRBV6-5 to TRBJ2-3; maybe TRBD2 (6 bases). The CDR3 is 13 amino acids. Trimming removed 7 bases at V and 5 bases at J, with 13 bases between. The germline V gene has CDR1 MNHEY and CDR2 SVGAGI. The CDR3 spells CASKVQGGDTQYF. CDR3 coding DNA: TGTGCCAGCAAGGTGCAGGGAGGAGATACGCAGTATTTT.

This chain joins TRBV7-8 and TRBJ2-7, with a weak D call TRBD1 (5 bases). The V end was cut by 2 bases, the J end by 2 bases, with 10 bases between. The CDR3 consists of 14 residues. Germline V gene data show CDR1 as SGHVS and CDR2 as FQNEAQ. The CDR3: CASSLRGIPYEQYF. The CDR3 nucleotides are TGTGCCAGCAGCTTAAGGGGCATCCCCTACGAGCAGTACTTC.

This rearrangement joins TRBV5-1 to TRBJ2-2; the match to TRBD2 covers 7 bases. Trimming at V came to 6 bases and at J to 2 bases, leaving 10 bases not matched to a gene. Germline values: CDR1 SGHRS, CDR2 YFSETQ. The length of the CDR3 is 16 residues. CDR3 in amino acids: CASNPGGGINTGELFF. DNA for the CDR3: TGCGCCAGCAATCCGGGAGGAGGGATCAACACCGGGGAGCTGTTTTTT.

This chain's CDR3 is CASSSASGRSLFTDTQYF. CDR3 nucleotide sequence: TGTGCCAGCAGTTCAGCCAGCGGGAGGTCCCTTTTCACAGATACGCAGTATTTT. The gene calls are TRBV7-9 and TRBJ2-3; 9 bases line up with TRBD2. The CDR3 has 18 amino acids. The germline CDR1 and CDR2 sequences are SEHNR and FQNEAQ (reference sequence). With V trimmed by 6 bases and J by 2 bases, 15 bases remained unmatched.

The chain employs TRBV5-1 and TRBJ2-3; D is uncertain. With 4 bases removed from V and 3 bases from J, the gap between germline ends came to 18 bases. Germline CDR1 reads SGHRS; CDR2 reads YFSETQ. The CDR3 is made up of 16 amino acids. Here the CDR3 DNA reads TGCGCCAGCAGCCTGGGGAAAGGTGGAGTAACAGATACGCAGTATTTT. Residues: CASSLGKGGVTDTQYF.

This chain connects TRBV3-1 (or the pseudogene TRBV3-2) to TRBJ1-4, with a weak D call TRBD1 (5 bases). Germline loops: CDR1 LGHDT, CDR2 YNNKEL (reference sequence). V shed 5 bases and J shed 2 bases, with 12 bases lying between them. The CDR3 runs to 15 residues. The CDR3 DNA is TGTGCCAGCAGCGGGGGAGGGGTGACTAATGAAAAACTGTTTTTT. Its protein product is CASSGGGVTNEKLFF.

This clone was observed a handful of times. The chain uses TRBV5-4 and TRBJ2-7; the match to TRBD1 covers 7 bases. Trimming at V came to 4 bases and at J to 7 bases, leaving 8 bases not matched to a gene. CDR1 SGHNT and CDR2 YYREEE come from the germline V gene (reference sequence). This CDR3 spans 13 amino acids. The CDR3 protein is CASSPGTALEQYF. The CDR3 DNA reads as TGTGCCAGCAGCCCCGGGACAGCTCTGGAGCAGTACTTC.

CDR3 sequence reads: CSASGSGGSTNEQYF. CDR3 in DNA: TGCAGTGCTAGTGGCTCTGGCGGGAGCACCAACGAGCAGTACTTC. This chain uses TRBV20-1 with TRBJ2-7; 7 positions agree with TRBD2. Germline-derived CDR1 and CDR2 are DFQATT and SNEGSKA (reference sequence). J lost 5 bases, V lost 3 bases, and 13 bases had no gene match. The CDR3 loop spans 15 amino acids.

The rearrangement joins TRBV3-1 (or the pseudogene TRBV3-2) to TRBJ2-1; 7 nucleotides align to TRBD1. Per the germline V gene, CDR1 is LGHDT and CDR2 is YNNKEL (reference sequence). V was pared by 3 bases and J by 9 bases, with 8 bases of the junction left unmatched. The CDR3 is 14 amino acids. CDR3 DNA: TGTGCCAGCAGCCAGACCGGGACAGCTTCTGAGCAGTTCTTC. This sequence encodes CASSQTGTASEQFF.

V gene TRBV5-1 combines with J gene TRBJ1-2; a possible D gene is TRBD1 (5 bases). This CDR3 spans 12 amino acids. Germline CDR1 is SGHRS and CDR2 is YFSETQ. Trimming took 1 base from V and 7 from J, leaving 8 bases between them. The CDR3 DNA is TGCGCCAGCAGCTTGTTTCAGGGTGGCTACACCTTC. Translating gives CASSLFQGGYTF.

V and J are TRBV5-6 and TRBJ2-2; 9 bases are a match to TRBD1. Germline V gene sequence: CDR1 SGHDT, CDR2 YYEEEE. This CDR3 has 16 amino acids. With 4 bases clipped from V and 3 bases from J, the junction kept 7 bases outside the gene matches. The CDR3 is CASSTPGQGHTGELFF. CDR3 bases: TGTGCCAGCAGCACACCGGGACAGGGTCACACCGGGGAGCTGTTTTTT.

This clone has more than one count but fewer than ten. J is TRBJ2-5 and V is TRBV7-9; 10 bases map to TRBD1. This CDR3 is built from 15 residues. Germline assignment: CDR1 SEHNR and CDR2 FQNEAQ (reference sequence). The trim removed 8 bases at V and 4 bases at J, leaving 10 bases unmatched. CDR3 amino acids: CASGSDRGRGETQYF. In DNA, the CDR3 is TGTGCCAGCGGTTCCGACAGGGGGCGGGGAGAGACCCAGTACTTC.

The chain links TRBV30 to TRBJ2-1; the D gene is possibly TRBD1 (6 bases). The CDR3 has 11 amino acids. Trimming removed 0 bases at V and 9 bases at J, with 6 bases between. The V gene's germline CDR1 is GTSNPN and CDR2 SVGIG (reference sequence). The CDR3 bases are TGTGCCTGGAGTGTAGGGGGTGAGCAGTTCTTC. This encodes CAWSVGGEQFF.